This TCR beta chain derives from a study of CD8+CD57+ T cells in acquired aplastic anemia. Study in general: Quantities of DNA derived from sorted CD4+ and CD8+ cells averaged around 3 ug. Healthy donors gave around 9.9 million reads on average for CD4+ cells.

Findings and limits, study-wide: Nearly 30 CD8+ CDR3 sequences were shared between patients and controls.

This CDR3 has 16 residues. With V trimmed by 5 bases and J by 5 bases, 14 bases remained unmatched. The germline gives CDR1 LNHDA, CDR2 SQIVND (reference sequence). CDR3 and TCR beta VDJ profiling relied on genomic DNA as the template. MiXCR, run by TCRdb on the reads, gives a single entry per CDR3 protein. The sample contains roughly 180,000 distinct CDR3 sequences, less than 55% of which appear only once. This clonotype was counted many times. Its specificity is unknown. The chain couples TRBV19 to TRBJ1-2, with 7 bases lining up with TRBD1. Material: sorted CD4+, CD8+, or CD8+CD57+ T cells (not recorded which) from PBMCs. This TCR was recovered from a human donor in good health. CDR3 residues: CASSFSGTSGGYGYTF. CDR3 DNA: TGTGCCAGTAGTTTCTCCGGGACATCAGGGGGTTATGGCTACACCTTC.